This passage covers 9 T cell receptor beta chains from one sample sequenced in a study of T cell repertoires in cytomegalovirus infection. MiXCR, applied by TCRdb to the reads, yields one record per CDR3 protein. Of 310,000 or so distinct CDR3 sequences in the sample, roughly 15% were seen once. The specimen sequenced was PBMCs. The receptors here all came from a human donor in good health (CMV status not recorded). Some clones in this sample may be carry-over from other donors' samples.

This clonotype has only a few counts. The V call is TRBV12-3 or TRBV12-4, the J call TRBJ2-5, with TRBD1 matching over 10 bases. With 4 bases clipped from V and 4 bases from J, the junction kept 9 bases outside the gene matches. This CDR3 spans 16 amino acids. CDR3 in amino acids: CASSSSDRGHGETQYF. Written as DNA, the CDR3 is TGTGCCAGCAGTTCGTCCGACAGGGGGCATGGAGAGACCCAGTACTTC.

This clonotype was recorded at least ten times. The genes are TRBV12-3 or TRBV12-4 and TRBJ2-7; unclear D gene. The CDR3 is 13 residues long. Trimming pared 4 bases from V and 6 bases from J, leaving 13 bases between. The DNA for the CDR3 is TGTGCCAGCAGTTCCCATCGTAGAGGCGAGCAGTACTTC. Translated: CASSSHRRGEQYF.

This clonotype has a handful of counts. The CDR3 is CASKVLAGGDYEQYF. CDR3 sequence (DNA): TGCGCCAGCAAAGTCTTAGCGGGGGGAGACTACGAGCAGTACTTC. V usage is TRBV4-1 and J usage is TRBJ2-7, with 10 bases matching TRBD2. The junction had 9 bases not matched to a gene; V was cut back by 7 bases and J by 3 bases. The V gene's germline CDR1 is MGHRA and CDR2 YSYEKL. The CDR3 runs to 15 residues.

There are a few counts of this clonotype. The chain has TRBV6-2 or TRBV6-3 and TRBJ2-7; TRBD2 aligns across 10 bases. J was trimmed by 0 bases and V by 2 bases; bases with no gene match: 7. This CDR3 is built from 17 residues. The V gene's germline CDR1 is MNHEY and CDR2 SVGEGT. In DNA form, the CDR3 reads TGTGCCAGCAGTTACCCTAGCGGGGGCCTCATCTCCTACGAGCAGTACTTC. Residues: CASSYPSGGLISYEQYF.

This clonotype was detected only a few times. This chain links TRBV11-3 with TRBJ1-2; the D gene is possibly TRBD1 (5 bases). The length of the CDR3 is 14 residues. The germline V and J ends were trimmed by 0 bases and 8 bases, with 13 bases remaining between them. Per the germline V gene, CDR1 is SGHNT and CDR2 is YENEEA. CDR3 region: CASSLETVRKGYTF. The CDR3 nucleotides are TGTGCCAGCAGCTTAGAGACAGTCCGAAAGGGCTACACCTTC.

There are a few counts of this clonotype. This sequence joins TRBV4-3 and TRBJ1-5, with D maybe TRBD1 (6 bases). The CDR3 is 14 amino acids. Germline V gene data show CDR1 as LGHNA and CDR2 as YSLEER. The V end was cut by 1 base, the J end by 5 bases, with 9 bases between. The CDR3 region is CASSQGTVHQPQHF. CDR3 nucleotide sequence: TGCGCCAGCAGCCAAGGGACAGTACATCAGCCCCAGCATTTT.

This clonotype showed up many times. The chain is built from TRBV25-1 and TRBJ1-4, with no clear D. In germline, CDR1 is MGHDK, CDR2 SYGVNS. Trimming pared 3 bases from V and 7 bases from J, leaving 12 bases between. The CDR3 sequence is 14 residues long. CDR3 region: CASSDRTLGEKLFF. The CDR3 DNA is TGTGCCAGCAGTGACAGGACCTTGGGTGAAAAACTGTTTTTT.

The chain combines TRBV20-1 with TRBJ2-5; the match to TRBD2 covers 7 bases. J was trimmed by 5 bases and V by 4 bases; bases with no gene match: 4. Germline V lookup: CDR1 DFQATT, CDR2 SNEGSKA (reference sequence). CDR3 length: 12 amino acids. The CDR3 nucleotides are TGCAGTGCTACGGGGAGGGACGAGACCCAGTACTTC. Translating gives CSATGRDETQYF.

This clonotype was observed a handful of times. V usage is TRBV10-3 and J usage is TRBJ2-5; tentative D call: TRBD1 (6 bases). The germline CDR1 and CDR2 sequences are ENHRY and SYGVKD. The V gene lost 3 bases and the J gene lost 5 bases, with 13 bases spanning the gap. The CDR3 runs 14 residues. The CDR3 DNA reads TGTGCCATCAGTGAAACAGGGCAGGCGGAGACCCAGTACTTC. The encoded protein is CAISETGQAETQYF.